This T cell receptor (beta chain) was found in a study of blood T cell repertoires in COVID-19. Overall study context: In each case, the material was cDNA or gDNA derived from T cells, B-cell-depleted T cells, or PBMCs.

As handled by the study authors: Amplification with reference gene primers provided the estimates of nucleated cell counts. Some clones are missing from TCRdb's copy, which holds only in-frame ones; the method was immunoSEQ multiplex PCR. That table gives V, J and clone size, and the DNA gave D and trimming. The sample has approximately 80,000 clones; roughly 85% are singletons. The CDR3 consists of 15 residues. With 3 bases clipped from V and 4 bases from J, the junction kept 4 bases outside the gene matches. Germline lookup yields CDR1 SGDLS and CDR2 YYNGEE. This clonotype was sampled from a human donor in a cohort sampled during active COVID-19. Sequencing was carried out using peripheral blood. The chain joins TRBV9 to TRBJ2-7, with TRBD2 matching 13 bases. DNA of the CDR3: TGTGCCAGCAGCGCCGAGACTAGCGGGAGGTACGAGCAGTACTTC. Protein product: CASSAETSGRYEQYF.